This entry concerns a single TCR beta chain. The data belong to a study of blood T cells in healthy people across ages. Alongside a J-beta primer mix, a sample-barcoded 5' primer served in a second PCR lasting roughly 7 to 11 cycles. TCRdb reanalysed the 5' RACE reads using MiXCR and keeps one entry per CDR3 protein. The data show approximately 1.5 million distinct CDR3 sequences, roughly 32% seen once. Germline assignment: CDR1 SGHTA and CDR2 FQGNSA. V shed 4 bases and J shed 2 bases, with 16 bases lying between them. CDR3 length: 16 amino acids. The origin of this receptor is a young woman in good health. Sequenced: blood. V gene TRBV7-2 combines with J gene TRBJ2-3; D might be TRBD1 (7 bases). The CDR3 region is CASSSQEGALTDTQYF. The CDR3 nucleotides are TGTGCCAGCAGCTCCCAGGAGGGGGCCCTCACAGATACGCAGTATTTT.